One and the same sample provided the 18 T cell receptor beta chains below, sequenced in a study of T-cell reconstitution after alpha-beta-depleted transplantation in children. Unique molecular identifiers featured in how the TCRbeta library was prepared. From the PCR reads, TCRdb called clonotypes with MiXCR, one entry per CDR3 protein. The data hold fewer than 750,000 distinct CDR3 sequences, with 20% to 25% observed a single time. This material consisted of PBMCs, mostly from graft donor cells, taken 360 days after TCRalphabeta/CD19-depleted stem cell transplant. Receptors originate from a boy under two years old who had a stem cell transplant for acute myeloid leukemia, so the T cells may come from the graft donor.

DNA of the CDR3: TGTGCCAGCAGCCAAATAGGACAGCCGCCGTATGCGGGGATAAATGAGCAGTTCTTC. Translating gives CASSQIGQPPYAGINEQFF. The rearrangement uses TRBV14 and TRBJ2-1; D might be TRBD1 or TRBD2, each matching 6 bases. The CDR3 totals 19 residues. Germline V lookup: CDR1 SGHDN, CDR2 FVKESK. V lost 2 bases, J lost 7 bases, and 27 bases lay in between. The full variable domain, rest sourced from reference TRBV14 and TRBJ2-1, is EAGVTQFPSHSVIEKGQTVTLRCDPISGHDNLYWYRRVMGKEIKFLLHFVKESKQDESGMPNNRFLAERTGGTYSTLKVQPAELEDSGVYFCASSQIGQPPYAGINEQFFGPGTRLTVL.

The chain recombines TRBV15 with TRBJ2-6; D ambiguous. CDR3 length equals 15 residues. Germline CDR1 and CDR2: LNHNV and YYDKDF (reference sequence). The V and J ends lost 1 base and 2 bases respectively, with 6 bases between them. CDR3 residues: CATSRAPAGANVLTF. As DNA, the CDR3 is TGTGCCACCAGCAGAGCCCCCGCTGGGGCCAACGTCCTGACTTTC.

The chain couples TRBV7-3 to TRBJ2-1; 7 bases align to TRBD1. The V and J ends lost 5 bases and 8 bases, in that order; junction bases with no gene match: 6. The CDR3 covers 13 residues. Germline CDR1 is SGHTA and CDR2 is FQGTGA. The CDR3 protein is CASSLGQVHEQFF. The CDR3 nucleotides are TGTGCCAGCAGCCTAGGACAGGTCCATGAGCAGTTCTTC.

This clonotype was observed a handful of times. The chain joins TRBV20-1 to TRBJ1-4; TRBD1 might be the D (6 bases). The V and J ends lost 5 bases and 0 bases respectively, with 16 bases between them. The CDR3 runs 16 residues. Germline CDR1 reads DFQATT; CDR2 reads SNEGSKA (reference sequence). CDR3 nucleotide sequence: TGCAGTGCTCCCCAACCTGGGGGCGCAACTAATGAAAAACTGTTTTTT. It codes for CSAPQPGGATNEKLFF.

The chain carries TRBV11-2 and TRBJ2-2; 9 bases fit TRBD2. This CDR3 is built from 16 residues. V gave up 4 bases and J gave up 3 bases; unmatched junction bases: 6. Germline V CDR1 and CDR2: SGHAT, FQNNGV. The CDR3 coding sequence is TGTGCCAGCAGCTCAGTAGCGGGGGCTGACACCGGGGAGCTGTTTTTT. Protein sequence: CASSSVAGADTGELFF.

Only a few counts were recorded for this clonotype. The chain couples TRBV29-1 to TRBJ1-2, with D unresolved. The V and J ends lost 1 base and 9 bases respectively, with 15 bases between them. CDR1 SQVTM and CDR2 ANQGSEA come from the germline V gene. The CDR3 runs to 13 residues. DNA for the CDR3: TGCAGCGTTGAAGGGCTTTCTCCCGGGAGCTACACCTTC. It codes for CSVEGLSPGSYTF.

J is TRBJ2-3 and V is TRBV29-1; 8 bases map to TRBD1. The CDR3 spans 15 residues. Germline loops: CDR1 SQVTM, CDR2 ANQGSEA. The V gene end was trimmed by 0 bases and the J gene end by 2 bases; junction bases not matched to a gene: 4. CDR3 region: CSVEDTGGATDTQYF. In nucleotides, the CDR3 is TGCAGCGTTGAAGACACAGGGGGTGCCACAGATACGCAGTATTTT.

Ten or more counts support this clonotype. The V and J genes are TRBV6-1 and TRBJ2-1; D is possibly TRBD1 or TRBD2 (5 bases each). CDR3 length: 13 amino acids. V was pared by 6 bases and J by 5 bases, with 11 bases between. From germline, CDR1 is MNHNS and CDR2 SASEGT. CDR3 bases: TGTGCCAGCAGCCGGGACGGCGACAATGAGCAGTTCTTC. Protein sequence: CASSRDGDNEQFF.

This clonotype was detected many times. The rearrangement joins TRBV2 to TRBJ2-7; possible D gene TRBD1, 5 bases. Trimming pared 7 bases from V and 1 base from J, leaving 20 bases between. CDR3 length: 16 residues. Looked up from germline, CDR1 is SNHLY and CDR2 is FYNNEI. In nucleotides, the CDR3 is TGTGCCAGCACCCCCGAAGGCAGGGTTTTTTCCTACGAGCAGTACTTC. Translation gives CASTPEGRVFSYEQYF.

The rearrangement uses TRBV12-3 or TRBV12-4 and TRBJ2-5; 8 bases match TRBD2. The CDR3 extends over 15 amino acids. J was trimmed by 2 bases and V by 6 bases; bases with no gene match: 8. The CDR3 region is CASSAGGAWQETQYF. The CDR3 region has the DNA TGTGCCAGCAGCGCCGGGGGGGCATGGCAAGAGACCCAGTACTTC.

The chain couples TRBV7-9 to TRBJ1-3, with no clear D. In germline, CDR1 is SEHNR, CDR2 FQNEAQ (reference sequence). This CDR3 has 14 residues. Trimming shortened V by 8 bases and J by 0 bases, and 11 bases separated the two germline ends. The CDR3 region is CASGERDSGNTIYF. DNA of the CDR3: TGTGCCAGCGGTGAGAGGGACTCTGGAAACACCATATATTTT.

The CDR3 bases are TGCAGCGTTGAAATGCCCCCTTACGAGCAGTACTTC. This gives the protein CSVEMPPYEQYF. This rearrangement joins TRBV29-1 to TRBJ2-7; D gene uncertain. The CDR3 contains 12 residues. V was pared by 2 bases and J by 4 bases, with 9 bases between. Germline CDR1 is SQVTM and CDR2 is ANQGSEA.

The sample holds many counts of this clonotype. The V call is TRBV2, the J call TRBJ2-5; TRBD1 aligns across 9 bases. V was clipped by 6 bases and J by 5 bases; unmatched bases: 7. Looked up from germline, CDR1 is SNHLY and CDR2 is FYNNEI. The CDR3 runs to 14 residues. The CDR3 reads CASSNDRGSETQYF. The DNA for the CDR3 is TGTGCCAGCAGCAACGACAGGGGGTCGGAGACCCAGTACTTC.

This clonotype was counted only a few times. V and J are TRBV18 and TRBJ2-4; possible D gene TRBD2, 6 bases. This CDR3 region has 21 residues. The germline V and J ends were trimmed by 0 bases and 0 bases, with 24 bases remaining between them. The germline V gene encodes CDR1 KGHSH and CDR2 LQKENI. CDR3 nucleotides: TGTGCCAGCTCACCACCCCGGTCCAGTCAGGGAGCGGGTAAAGCCAAAAACATTCAGTACTTC. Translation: CASSPPRSSQGAGKAKNIQYF.

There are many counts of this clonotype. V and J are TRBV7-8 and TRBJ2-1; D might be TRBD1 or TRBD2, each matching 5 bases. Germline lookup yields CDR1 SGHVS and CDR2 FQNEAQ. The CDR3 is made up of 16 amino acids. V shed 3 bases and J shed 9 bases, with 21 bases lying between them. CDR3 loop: CASSLLSGHYVSEQFF. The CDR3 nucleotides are TGTGCCAGCAGCTTGTTATCGGGGCATTATGTTAGTGAGCAGTTCTTC.

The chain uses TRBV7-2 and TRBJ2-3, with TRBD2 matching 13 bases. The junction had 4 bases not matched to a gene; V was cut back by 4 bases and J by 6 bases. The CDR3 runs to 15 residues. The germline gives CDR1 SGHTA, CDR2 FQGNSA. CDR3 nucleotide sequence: TGTGCCAGCAGCTCAGGACTAGCGGGGGTGGATACGCAGTATTTT. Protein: CASSSGLAGVDTQYF.

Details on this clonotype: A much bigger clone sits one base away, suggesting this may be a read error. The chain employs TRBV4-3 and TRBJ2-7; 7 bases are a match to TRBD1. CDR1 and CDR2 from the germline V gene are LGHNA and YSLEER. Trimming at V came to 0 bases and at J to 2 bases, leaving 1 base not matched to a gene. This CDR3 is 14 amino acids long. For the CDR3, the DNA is TGCGCCAGCAGCCAAGATGGGACAGCCTACGAGCAGTACTTC. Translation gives CASSQDGTAYEQYF.

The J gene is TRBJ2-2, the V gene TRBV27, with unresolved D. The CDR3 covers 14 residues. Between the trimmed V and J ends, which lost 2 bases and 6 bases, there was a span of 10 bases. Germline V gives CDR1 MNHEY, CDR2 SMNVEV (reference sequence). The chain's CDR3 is CASSLIDVAGELFF. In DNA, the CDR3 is TGTGCCAGCAGTTTAATAGACGTTGCCGGGGAGCTGTTTTTT.